The clone carrying this T cell receptor beta chain was observed a handful of times. The antigen remains unidentified. This sample is part of a study of response to subunit inactivated influenza vaccine. V shed 2 bases and J 4 bases; nucleotides not matched to a gene: 3. The CDR3 consists of 14 residues. CDR1 and CDR2 from the germline V gene are SGHRS and YFSETQ. Broader study findings: Each seasonal influenza vaccination recruits few new T cells, the authors suggested.

TCRdb fed the RT-PCR reads into MiXCR, producing one record per CDR3 protein. The table shows hundreds of thousands of distinct CDR3 sequences, with less than 20% occurring only once. The chain couples TRBV5-1 to TRBJ2-3; the match to TRBD1 covers 8 bases. The TCR was taken from a man in his fifties who received an inactivated influenza vaccine. The material was PBMCs from blood, obtained 11 to 12 days after vaccination. In nucleotides, the CDR3 is TGCGCCAGCAGCTTCACGACAGGGGCAGATACGCAGTATTTT. This translates into CASSFTTGADTQYF. Filled out from reference TRBV5-1 and TRBJ2-3, the complete variable domain reads KAGVTQTPRYLIKTRGQQVTLSCSPISGHRSVSWYQQTPGQGLQFLFEYFSETQRNKGNFPGRFSGRQFSNSRSEMNVSTLELGDSALYLCASSFTTGADTQYFGPGTRLTVL.